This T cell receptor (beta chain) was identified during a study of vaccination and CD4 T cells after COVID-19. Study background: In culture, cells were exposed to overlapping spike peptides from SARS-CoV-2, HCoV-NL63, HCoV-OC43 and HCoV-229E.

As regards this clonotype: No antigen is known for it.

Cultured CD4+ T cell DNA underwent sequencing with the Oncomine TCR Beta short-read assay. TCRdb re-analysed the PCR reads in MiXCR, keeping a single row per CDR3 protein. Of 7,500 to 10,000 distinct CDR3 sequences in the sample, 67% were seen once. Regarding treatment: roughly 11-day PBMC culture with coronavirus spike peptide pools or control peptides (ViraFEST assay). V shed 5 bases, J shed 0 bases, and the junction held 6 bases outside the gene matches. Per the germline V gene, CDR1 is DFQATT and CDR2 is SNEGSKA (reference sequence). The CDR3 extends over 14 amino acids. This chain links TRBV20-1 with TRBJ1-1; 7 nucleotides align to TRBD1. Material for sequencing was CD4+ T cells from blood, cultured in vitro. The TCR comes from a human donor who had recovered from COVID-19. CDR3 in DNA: TGCAGTGCTTCGACAGGGACGATGAACACTGAAGCTTTCTTT. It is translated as CSASTGTMNTEAFF.